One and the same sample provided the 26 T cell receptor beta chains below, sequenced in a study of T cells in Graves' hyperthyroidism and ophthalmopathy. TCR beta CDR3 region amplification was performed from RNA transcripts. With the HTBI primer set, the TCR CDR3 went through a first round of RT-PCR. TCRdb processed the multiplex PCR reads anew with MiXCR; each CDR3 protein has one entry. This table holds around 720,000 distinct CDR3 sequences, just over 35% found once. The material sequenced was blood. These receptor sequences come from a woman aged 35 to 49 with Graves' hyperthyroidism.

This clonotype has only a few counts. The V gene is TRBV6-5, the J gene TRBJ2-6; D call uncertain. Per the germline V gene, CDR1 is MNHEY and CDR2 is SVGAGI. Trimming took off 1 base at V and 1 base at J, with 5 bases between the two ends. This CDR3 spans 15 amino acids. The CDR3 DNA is TGTGCCAGCAGTTACTTTCGTTCTGGGGCCAACGTCCTGACTTTC. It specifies CASSYFRSGANVLTF.

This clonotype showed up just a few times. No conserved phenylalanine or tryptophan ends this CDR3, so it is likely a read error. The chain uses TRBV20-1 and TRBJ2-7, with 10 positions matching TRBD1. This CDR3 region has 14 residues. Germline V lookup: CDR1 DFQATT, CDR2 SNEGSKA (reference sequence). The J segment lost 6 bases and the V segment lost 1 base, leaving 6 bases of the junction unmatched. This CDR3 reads CSARGDRGLSEQYL. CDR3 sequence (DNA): TGCAGTGCTAGAGGAGACAGGGGGCTGAGCGAGCAGTACCTC.

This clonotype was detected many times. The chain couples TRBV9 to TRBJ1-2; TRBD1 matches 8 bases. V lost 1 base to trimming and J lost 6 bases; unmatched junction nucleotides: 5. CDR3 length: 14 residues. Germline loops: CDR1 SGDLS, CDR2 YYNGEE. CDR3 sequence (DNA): TGTGCCAGCAGCGTACAGGGGGCGGCTGATGGCTACACCTTC. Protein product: CASSVQGAADGYTF. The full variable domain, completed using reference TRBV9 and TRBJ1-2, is DSGVTQTPKHLITATGQRVTLRCSPRSGDLSVYWYQQSLDQGLQFLIQYYNGEERAKGNILERFSAQQFPDLHSELNLSSLELGDSALYFCASSVQGAADGYTFGSGTRLTVV.

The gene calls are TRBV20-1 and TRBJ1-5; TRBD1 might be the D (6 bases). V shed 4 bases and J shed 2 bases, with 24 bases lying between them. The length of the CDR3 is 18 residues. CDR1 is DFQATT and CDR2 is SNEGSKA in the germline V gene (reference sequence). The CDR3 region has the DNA TGCAGTGCTATAGGACAGATAACGTGGCGCGGACGCAATCAGCCCCAGCATTTT. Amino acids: CSAIGQITWRGRNQPQHF.

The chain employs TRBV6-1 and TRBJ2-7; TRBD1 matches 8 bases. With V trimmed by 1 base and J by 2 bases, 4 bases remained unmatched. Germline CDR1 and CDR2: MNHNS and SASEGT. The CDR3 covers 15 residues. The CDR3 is CASSEGGQAPYEQYF. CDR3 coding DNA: TGTGCCAGCAGTGAAGGGGGACAGGCACCCTACGAGCAGTACTTC.

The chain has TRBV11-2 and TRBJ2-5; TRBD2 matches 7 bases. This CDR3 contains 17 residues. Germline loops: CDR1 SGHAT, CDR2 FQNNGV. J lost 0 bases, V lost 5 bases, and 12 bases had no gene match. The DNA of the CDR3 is TGTGCCAGCAGCATCCTGGGGCGCAGCGGGAACCAAGAGACCCAGTACTTC. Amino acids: CASSILGRSGNQETQYF.

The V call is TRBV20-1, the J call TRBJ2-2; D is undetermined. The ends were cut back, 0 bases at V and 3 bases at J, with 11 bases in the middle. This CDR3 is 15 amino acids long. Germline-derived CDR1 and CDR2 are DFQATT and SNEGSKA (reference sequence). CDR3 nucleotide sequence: TGCAGTGCTAGAGAGCCAGTTGGGGACACCGGGGAGCTGTTTTTT. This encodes CSAREPVGDTGELFF.

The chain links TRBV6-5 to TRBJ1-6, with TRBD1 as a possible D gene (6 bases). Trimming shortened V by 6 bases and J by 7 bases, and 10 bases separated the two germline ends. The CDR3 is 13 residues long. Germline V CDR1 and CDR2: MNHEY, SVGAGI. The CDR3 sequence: CASRRTVNSPLHF. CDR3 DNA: TGTGCCAGCAGGCGGACAGTGAATTCACCCCTCCACTTT.

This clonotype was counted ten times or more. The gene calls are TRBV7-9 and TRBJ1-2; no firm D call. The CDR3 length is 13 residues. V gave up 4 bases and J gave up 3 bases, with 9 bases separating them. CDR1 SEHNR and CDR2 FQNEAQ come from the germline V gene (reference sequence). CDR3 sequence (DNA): TGTGCCAGCAGCTCGGTGAATGACTATGGCTACACCTTC. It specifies CASSSVNDYGYTF.

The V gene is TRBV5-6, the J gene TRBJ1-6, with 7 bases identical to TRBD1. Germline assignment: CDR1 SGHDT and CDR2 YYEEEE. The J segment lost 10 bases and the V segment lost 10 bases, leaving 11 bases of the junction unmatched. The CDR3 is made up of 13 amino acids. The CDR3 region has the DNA TGTGCCTCGGAGGGACAGTCTTTCTCACCCCTCCACTTT. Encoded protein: CASEGQSFSPLHF.

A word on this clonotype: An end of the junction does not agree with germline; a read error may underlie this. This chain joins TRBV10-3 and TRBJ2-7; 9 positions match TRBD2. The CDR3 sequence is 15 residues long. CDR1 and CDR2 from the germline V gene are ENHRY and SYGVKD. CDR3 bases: TGTGCCAGCAGTTACTGGGCGGGAGGGTCCTACGAGCAGTACTTC. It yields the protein CASSYWAGGSYEQYF.

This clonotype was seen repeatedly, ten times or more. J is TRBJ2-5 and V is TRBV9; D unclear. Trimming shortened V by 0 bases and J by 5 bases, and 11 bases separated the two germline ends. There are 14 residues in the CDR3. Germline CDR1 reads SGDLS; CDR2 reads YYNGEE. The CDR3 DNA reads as TGTGCCAGCAGCGTAGCCTCAAGCTATGAGACCCAGTACTTC. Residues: CASSVASSYETQYF.

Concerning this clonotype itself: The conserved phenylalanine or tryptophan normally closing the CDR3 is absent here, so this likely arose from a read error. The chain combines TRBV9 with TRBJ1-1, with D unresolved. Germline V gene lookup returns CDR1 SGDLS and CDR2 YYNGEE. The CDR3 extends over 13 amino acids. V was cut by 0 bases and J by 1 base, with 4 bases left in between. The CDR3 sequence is CASSVGPNTEAFS. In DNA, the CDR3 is TGTGCCAGCAGCGTAGGGCCGAACACTGAAGCTTTCTCT.

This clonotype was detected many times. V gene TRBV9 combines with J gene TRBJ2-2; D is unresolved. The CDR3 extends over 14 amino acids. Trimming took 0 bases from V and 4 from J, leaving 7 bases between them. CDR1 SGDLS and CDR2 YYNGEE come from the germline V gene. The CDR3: CASSVGGSTGELFF. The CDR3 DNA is TGTGCCAGCAGCGTAGGAGGTAGCACCGGGGAGCTGTTTTTT.

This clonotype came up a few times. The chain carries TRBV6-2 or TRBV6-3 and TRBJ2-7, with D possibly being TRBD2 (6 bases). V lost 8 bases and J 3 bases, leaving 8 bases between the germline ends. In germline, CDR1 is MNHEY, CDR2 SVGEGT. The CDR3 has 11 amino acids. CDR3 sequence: CASAGYYEQYF. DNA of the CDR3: TGTGCCAGCGCGGGGTACTACGAGCAGTACTTC.

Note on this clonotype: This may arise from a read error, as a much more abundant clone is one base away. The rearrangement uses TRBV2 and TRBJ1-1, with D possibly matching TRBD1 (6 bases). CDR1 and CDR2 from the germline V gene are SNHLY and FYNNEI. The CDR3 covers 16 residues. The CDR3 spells CVSSANVQTGPREAFF. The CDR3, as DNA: TGTGTCAGCAGCGCCAATGTACAGACAGGACCGAGGGAAGCTTTCTTT.

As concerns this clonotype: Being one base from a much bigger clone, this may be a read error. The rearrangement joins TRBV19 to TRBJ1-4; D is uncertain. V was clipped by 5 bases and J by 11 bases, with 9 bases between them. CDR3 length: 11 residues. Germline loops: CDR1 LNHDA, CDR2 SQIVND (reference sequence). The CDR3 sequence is CASSFGPKLFF. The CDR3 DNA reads TGTGCCAGTAGTTTCGGCCCTAAACTGTTTTTT. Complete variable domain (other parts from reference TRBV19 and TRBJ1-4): DGGITQSPKYLFRKEGQNVTLSCEQNLNHDAMYWYRQDPGQGLRLIYYSQIVNDFQKGDIAEGYSVSREKKESFPLTVTSAQKNPTAFYLCASSFGPKLFFGSGTQLSVL.

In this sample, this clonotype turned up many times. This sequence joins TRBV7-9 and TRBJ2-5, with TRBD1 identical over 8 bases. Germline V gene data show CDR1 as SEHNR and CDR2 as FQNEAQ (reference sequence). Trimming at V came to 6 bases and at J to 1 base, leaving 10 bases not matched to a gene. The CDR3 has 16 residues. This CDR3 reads CASSRGQGFLQETQYF. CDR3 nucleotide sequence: TGTGCCAGCAGTCGAGGACAGGGCTTTCTCCAAGAGACCCAGTACTTC.

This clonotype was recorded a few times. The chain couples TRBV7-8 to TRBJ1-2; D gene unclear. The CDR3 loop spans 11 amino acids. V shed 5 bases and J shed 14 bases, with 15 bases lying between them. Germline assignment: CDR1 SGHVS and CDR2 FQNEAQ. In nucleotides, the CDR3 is TGTGCCAGCAGCCGGTCGGGAACCGCGACCTTC. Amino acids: CASSRSGTATF.

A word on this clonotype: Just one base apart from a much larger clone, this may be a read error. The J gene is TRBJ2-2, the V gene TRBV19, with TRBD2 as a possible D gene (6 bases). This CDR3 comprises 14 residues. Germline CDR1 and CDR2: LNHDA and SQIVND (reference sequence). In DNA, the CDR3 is TGTGCCAGTAGTACATCCGGGACTTCCGGGGAGCTGCTTTTT. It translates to CASSTSGTSGELLF.

CDR3 sequence (DNA): TGCAGTGCTTGGGCACAGGGAGACTATGGCTACACCTTC. Translation gives CSAWAQGDYGYTF. J is TRBJ1-2 and V is TRBV20-1; a weak D match, TRBD1 (6 bases). Germline-derived CDR1 and CDR2 are DFQATT and SNEGSKA (reference sequence). This CDR3 spans 13 amino acids. The V end was cut by 5 bases, the J end by 3 bases, with 13 bases between.

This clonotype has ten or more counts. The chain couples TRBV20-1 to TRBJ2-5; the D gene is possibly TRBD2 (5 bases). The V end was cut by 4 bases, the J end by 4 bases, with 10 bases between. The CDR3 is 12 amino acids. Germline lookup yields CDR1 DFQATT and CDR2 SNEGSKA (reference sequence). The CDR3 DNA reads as TGCAGTGCTACCTTTGCGGGAGAGACCCAGTACTTC. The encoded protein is CSATFAGETQYF.

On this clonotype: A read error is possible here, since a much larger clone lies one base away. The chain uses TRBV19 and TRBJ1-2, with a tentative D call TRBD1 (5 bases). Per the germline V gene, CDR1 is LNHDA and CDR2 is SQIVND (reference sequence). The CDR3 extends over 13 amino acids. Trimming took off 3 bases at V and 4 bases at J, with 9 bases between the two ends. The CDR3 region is CASSISGIYGYTF. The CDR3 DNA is TGTGCCAGTAGTATCTCAGGGATCTATGGCTACACCTTC.

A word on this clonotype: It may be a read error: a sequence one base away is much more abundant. The DNA of the CDR3 is TGCAGTGCTATGTGGCTAGCGGGGGACCAAGAGACCCAGTACTTC. It translates to CSAMWLAGDQETQYF. This chain links TRBV20-1 with TRBJ2-5, with 10 bases aligning to TRBD2. CDR3 length equals 15 residues. With V trimmed by 4 bases and J by 0 bases, 5 bases remained unmatched. Per germline, CDR1 DFQATT and CDR2 SNEGSKA (reference sequence).

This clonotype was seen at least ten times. CDR3 bases: TGCAGCGTTGATTTGACAGGGGATTTCTATGGCTACACCTTC. This sequence encodes CSVDLTGDFYGYTF. The chain uses TRBV29-1 and TRBJ1-2, with 8 nucleotides matching TRBD1. V was clipped by 3 bases and J by 4 bases; unmatched bases: 7. This CDR3 is 14 amino acids long. Germline lookup yields CDR1 SQVTM and CDR2 ANQGSEA.

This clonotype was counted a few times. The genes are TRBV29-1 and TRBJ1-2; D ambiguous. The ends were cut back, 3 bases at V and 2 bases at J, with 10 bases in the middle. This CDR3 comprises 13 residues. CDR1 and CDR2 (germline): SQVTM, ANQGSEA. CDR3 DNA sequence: TGCAGCGTTGACATAGTACAGAACTATGGCTACACCTTC. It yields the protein CSVDIVQNYGYTF.